Following are 27 T cell receptor beta chains from one sample sequenced in a study of beta chain features in type 1 diabetes. Sequencing targeted expressed TCRB transcripts, as all isolated RNA had been reverse transcribed. TCRdb's table, derived via immunoSEQ multiplex PCR, lists solely in-frame clones and lacks some. The sample consists of roughly 230,000 clones, around 10% of them appearing once. The specimen was naive CD4+ T cells from blood. Source of these receptors: a woman younger than 30 in good health.

The V and J genes are TRBV2 and TRBJ2-1; the D gene is possibly TRBD2 (6 bases). CDR1 and CDR2 from the germline V gene are SNHLY and FYNNEI. The V and J ends lost 8 bases and 5 bases respectively, with 19 bases between them. The CDR3 length is 15 residues. The CDR3: CASGVRRDPNNEQFF. CDR3 DNA: TGTGCCAGCGGAGTACGGCGGGATCCTAACAATGAGCAGTTCTTC.

This clone was counted between two and nine times. The gene calls are TRBV7-9 and TRBJ1-5; 9 positions match TRBD1. The length of the CDR3 is 15 residues. Germline V gene sequence: CDR1 SEHNR, CDR2 FQNEAQ (reference sequence). The V segment lost 5 bases and the J segment 1 base; nucleotides outside the gene matches: 3. The CDR3 DNA sequence: TGTGCCAGCAGCCCGGGACAGGGAAGCAATCAGCCCCAGCATTTT. Protein product: CASSPGQGSNQPQHF.

The chain is built from TRBV29-1 and TRBJ2-1; a possible D gene is TRBD1 (5 bases). Trimming shortened V by 4 bases and J by 9 bases, and 10 bases separated the two germline ends. There are 11 residues in the CDR3. Germline lookup yields CDR1 SQVTM and CDR2 ANQGSEA. Written as DNA, the CDR3 is TGCAGCGTTGCCAGGGCCGGTGAGCAGTTCTTC. Its protein product is CSVARAGEQFF.

This clone was detected only a few times. The gene calls are TRBV6-5 and TRBJ2-3; the D gene is possibly TRBD2 (5 bases). Germline CDR1 and CDR2: MNHEY and SVGAGI. CDR3 length equals 15 residues. The V end was cut by 5 bases, the J end by 2 bases, with 14 bases between. The DNA of the CDR3 is TGTGCCAGCAGTAAGGCGGGTAGCATCACAGATACGCAGTATTTT. It specifies CASSKAGSITDTQYF.

This clone turned up a few times. The rearrangement uses TRBV30 and TRBJ2-1; D is perhaps TRBD1 (5 bases). The CDR3 contains 13 residues. CDR1 is GTSNPN and CDR2 is SVGIG in the germline V gene (reference sequence). The V end lost 5 bases, the J end lost 4 bases, and 12 bases lay between the germline ends. CDR3 loop: CAWAQGQYNEQFF. The CDR3 DNA reads as TGTGCCTGGGCGCAAGGACAATACAATGAGCAGTTCTTC.

This clone has just a few counts. This chain joins TRBV29-1 and TRBJ2-7; a weak D match, TRBD1 (8 bases). V was shortened by 4 bases and J by 6 bases, with 16 bases between the two germline ends. There are 13 residues in the CDR3. Germline loops: CDR1 SQVTM, CDR2 ANQGSEA. CDR3 residues: CSVVKDREGEQYF. Here the CDR3 DNA reads TGCAGCGTTGTCAAGGACAGGGAGGGCGAGCAGTACTTC.

This clone has a handful of counts. The V gene is TRBV2, the J gene TRBJ1-5; 10 bases agree with TRBD1. This CDR3 is 15 amino acids long. J was trimmed by 2 bases and V by 6 bases; bases with no gene match: 4. CDR1 and CDR2 from the germline V gene are SNHLY and FYNNEI. The CDR3 nucleotides are TGTGCCAGCAGGGGACAGGGGATTGGCAATCAGCCCCAGCATTTT. Translation: CASRGQGIGNQPQHF. Supplemented by reference TRBV2 and TRBJ1-5, the full variable domain reads EPEVTQTPSHQVTQMGQEVILRCVPISNHLYFYWYRQILGQKVEFLVSFYNNEISEKSEIFDDQFSVERPDGSNFTLKIRSTKLEDSAMYFCASRGQGIGNQPQHFGDGTRLSIL.

The CDR3, as DNA: TGTGCCAGCAGTCCCCAGGACACGGCTAACTATGGCTACACCTTC. Residues: CASSPQDTANYGYTF. The rearrangement joins TRBV6-1 to TRBJ1-2, with D maybe TRBD1 (5 bases). This CDR3 is built from 15 residues. Trimming stripped 5 bases from V and 0 bases from J, with 13 bases between. Germline values: CDR1 MNHNS, CDR2 SASEGT.

This clone turned up a few times. The chain combines TRBV25-1 with TRBJ1-2; TRBD1 is a possible D gene (5 bases). Germline V gene sequence: CDR1 MGHDK, CDR2 SYGVNS. Trimming took 0 bases from V and 4 from J, leaving 12 bases between them. This CDR3 is built from 15 residues. The CDR3 nucleotides are TGTGCCAGCAGTGAATATGGGGGGGAAAGCTATGGCTACACCTTC. It specifies CASSEYGGESYGYTF.

The chain carries TRBV9 and TRBJ1-1, with 7 positions matching TRBD1. Trimming at V came to 4 bases and at J to 1 base, leaving 7 bases not matched to a gene. The length of the CDR3 is 15 residues. Germline assignment: CDR1 SGDLS and CDR2 YYNGEE. The CDR3 bases are TGTGCCAGCAGCCCTTGGGACAGAAGGAACACTGAAGCTTTCTTT. Its protein is CASSPWDRRNTEAFF. The full variable domain, its missing parts supplied by reference TRBV9 and TRBJ1-1, is DSGVTQTPKHLITATGQRVTLRCSPRSGDLSVYWYQQSLDQGLQFLIQYYNGEERAKGNILERFSAQQFPDLHSELNLSSLELGDSALYFCASSPWDRRNTEAFFGQGTRLTVV.

This chain links TRBV7-6 with TRBJ1-2; perhaps TRBD1 as D (5 bases). The V gene's germline CDR1 is SGHVS and CDR2 FNYEAQ. Trimming shortened V by 1 base and J by 2 bases, and 20 bases separated the two germline ends. The CDR3 covers 18 residues. CDR3 DNA sequence: TGTGCCAGCAGCTTAGAAGGGGTACACAGTGCAGAGAACTATGGCTACACCTTC. Translated: CASSLEGVHSAENYGYTF.

In this sample, this clone turned up a few times. The chain employs TRBV18 and TRBJ2-1, with TRBD2 identical over 8 bases. Germline V CDR1 and CDR2: KGHSH, LQKENI. V shed 5 bases and J 7 bases; nucleotides not matched to a gene: 10. This CDR3 is built from 15 residues. The chain's CDR3 is CASSVLAESRNEQFF. The CDR3 nucleotides are TGTGCCAGCTCAGTACTAGCGGAGTCTAGGAATGAGCAGTTCTTC.

This clone has only a few counts. This sequence joins TRBV19 and TRBJ1-1, with D possibly being TRBD1 (5 bases). Looked up from germline, CDR1 is LNHDA and CDR2 is SQIVND (reference sequence). CDR3 length: 15 amino acids. V lost 1 base and J lost 3, with 12 bases in between. Here the CDR3 reads CASSIGFSGDTEAFF. CDR3 coding DNA: TGTGCCAGTAGTATAGGGTTTTCGGGGGACACTGAAGCTTTCTTT.

This clone was found a few times. This chain uses TRBV5-1 with TRBJ2-7, with D maybe TRBD2 (6 bases). V lost 2 bases to trimming and J lost 6 bases, with 12 bases between them. CDR3 length: 13 residues. The germline CDR1 and CDR2 sequences are SGHRS and YFSETQ. The CDR3, as DNA: TGCGCCAGCAGCTTAGGAGGGCCTCTCGAGCAGTACTTC. This encodes CASSLGGPLEQYF.

The table lists this clone with a few counts. The rearrangement uses TRBV5-4 and TRBJ2-3; 11 bases agree with TRBD2. This CDR3 region has 14 residues. With V trimmed by 4 bases and J by 5 bases, 3 bases remained unmatched. CDR1 and CDR2 from the germline V gene are SGHNT and YYREEE (reference sequence). DNA for the CDR3: TGTGCCAGCAGCACCACTAGCGGGAGAGATACGCAGTATTTT. It codes for CASSTTSGRDTQYF.

This clone was detected a few times. The V and J genes are TRBV6-5 and TRBJ2-4; a weak D match, TRBD2 (6 bases). The ends were cut back, 0 bases at V and 7 bases at J, with 16 bases in the middle. CDR3 size: 16 residues. The germline gives CDR1 MNHEY, CDR2 SVGAGI. The chain's CDR3 is CASSYSLSQGRNIQYF. The CDR3 coding sequence is TGTGCCAGCAGTTACTCATTGTCGCAAGGGAGGAACATTCAGTACTTC.

This clone was counted only a few times. This sequence joins TRBV6-1 and TRBJ1-4, with 7 positions matching TRBD1. V lost 6 bases, J lost 8 bases, and 9 bases stayed unmatched. Germline CDR1 MNHNS, CDR2 SASEGT. The CDR3 is made up of 14 amino acids. CDR3 sequence reads: CASSAGGGQEKLFF. As DNA, the CDR3 is TGTGCCAGCAGCGCGGGAGGGGGCCAGGAAAAACTGTTTTTT.

The chain couples TRBV15 to TRBJ1-5; D is perhaps TRBD1 (5 bases). CDR1 and CDR2 from the germline V gene are LNHNV and YYDKDF (reference sequence). This CDR3 comprises 16 residues. V lost 4 bases to trimming and J lost 3 bases, with 16 bases between them. CDR3 sequence (DNA): TGTGCCACCAGCACCCTAAGGGGCGTCTTCAATCAGCCCCAGCATTTT. Translation gives CATSTLRGVFNQPQHF. Full variable domain (rest looked up from reference TRBV15 and TRBJ1-5): DAMVIQNPRYQVTQFGKPVTLSCSQTLNHNVMYWYQQKSSQAPKLLFHYYDKDFNNEADTPDNFQSRRPNTSFCFLDIRSPGLGDTAMYLCATSTLRGVFNQPQHFGDGTRLSIL.

The rearrangement links TRBV6-5 to TRBJ2-3; D possibly corresponds to TRBD1 (5 bases). In germline, CDR1 is MNHEY, CDR2 SVGAGI. Trimming stripped 8 bases from V and 5 bases from J, with 17 bases between. This CDR3 comprises 14 residues. CDR3 residues: CASHTTRALDTQYF. CDR3 sequence (DNA): TGTGCCAGCCATACTACCAGGGCACTAGATACGCAGTATTTT.

The genes are TRBV21-1 and TRBJ2-1; TRBD2, the table's D call, was not compared with the DNA. TRBV21-1 corresponds to a pseudogene. This CDR3 comprises 23 residues. This chain's CDR3 is CASSKVRLAETSLTFCSYNEQFF. In nucleotides, the CDR3 is TGTGCCAGCAGCAAAGTCCGACTAGCGGAGACTAGCCTTACCTTTTGCTCCTACAATGAGCAGTTCTTC.

In this sample, this clone turned up a few times. The chain carries TRBV7-2 and TRBJ2-7; TRBD2 might be the D (6 bases). The length of the CDR3 is 15 residues. V was shortened by 2 bases and J by 0 bases, with 11 bases between the two germline ends. The V gene's germline CDR1 is SGHTA and CDR2 FQGNSA. The CDR3 nucleotides read TGTGCCAGCAGCTTATCGGCGGGATCCTCCTACGAGCAGTACTTC. Translation: CASSLSAGSSYEQYF.

This chain connects TRBV18 to TRBJ2-7; the match to TRBD1 covers 9 bases. The CDR3 sequence is 17 residues long. The V gene's germline CDR1 is KGHSH and CDR2 LQKENI. V was pared by 3 bases and J by 2 bases, with 11 bases of the junction left unmatched. CDR3 DNA: TGTGCCAGCTCACCCCTGAGAGGGGGGACAGGGCCCTACGAGCAGTACTTC. It translates to CASSPLRGGTGPYEQYF. Based on the CDR3 plus reference TRBV18 and TRBJ2-7, the full variable domain is NAGVMQNPRHLVRRRGQEARLRCSPMKGHSHVYWYRQLPEEGLKFMVYLQKENIIDESGMPKERFSAEFPKEGPSILRIQQVVRGDSAAYFCASSPLRGGTGPYEQYFGPGTRLTVT.

This clone was observed a few times. The genes are TRBV6-1 and TRBJ2-1; tentatively, D is TRBD2 (7 bases). Trimming stripped 4 bases from V and 5 bases from J, with 21 bases between. This CDR3 contains 17 residues. In germline, CDR1 is MNHNS, CDR2 SASEGT. In nucleotides, the CDR3 is TGTGCCAGCAGTGGGGTAGGGGGGGGAAGATCCCACAATGAGCAGTTCTTC. This codes for CASSGVGGGRSHNEQFF.

This clone was seen a few times. The rearrangement joins TRBV7-3 to TRBJ1-4, with a tentative D call TRBD1 (5 bases). The V gene's germline CDR1 is SGHTA and CDR2 FQGTGA. Trimming took off 3 bases at V and 4 bases at J, with 9 bases between the two ends. This CDR3 is built from 14 residues. In DNA form, the CDR3 reads TGTGCCAGCAGCTTGGGACTTATTAATGAAAAACTGTTTTTT. Amino acid sequence: CASSLGLINEKLFF.

This sequence joins TRBV7-3 and TRBJ2-3, with D possibly matching TRBD2 (7 bases). Germline V gene lookup returns CDR1 SGHTA and CDR2 FQGTGA. The CDR3 consists of 15 residues. V was pared by 2 bases and J by 2 bases, with 11 bases between. In DNA, the CDR3 is TGTGCCAGCAGCTTAGGAGGGGGGGACACAGATACGCAGTATTTT. It encodes CASSLGGGDTDTQYF.

The rearrangement links TRBV5-6 to TRBJ2-2; 8 bases fit TRBD2. Germline V gene data show CDR1 as SGHDT and CDR2 as YYEEEE. V shed 4 bases, J shed 6 bases, and the junction held 5 bases outside the gene matches. The CDR3 covers 14 residues. The CDR3 bases are TGTGCCAGCAGCACCTTAGCGGGATCCGGGGAGCTGTTTTTT. Residues: CASSTLAGSGELFF.

The gene calls are TRBV21-1 and TRBJ2-7; TRBD1, as called in the table, went unchecked against the DNA. TRBV21-1 is a listed pseudogene. The CDR3 sequence is 15 residues long. The CDR3 spells CASSKGFDRLYEQYF. CDR3 DNA: TGTGCCAGCAGCAAAGGATTCGACAGGCTGTACGAGCAGTACTTC.